The 20 T cell receptor beta chains below were found in one sample sequenced in a study of shared clonotypes between healthy human individuals. In the naive CD8 group, cells lacked CD45RO and were positively selected for CCR7, so terminally differentiated effector memory CD45RA+ cells were left out. The protocol was immunoSEQ multiplex PCR, while the TCRdb copy is restricted to in-frame clones and leaves out a portion. The data hold hundreds of thousands of clones, with approximately 96% observed a single time. Sequencing was carried out using naive CD8+ T cells sorted from blood. The receptor set was obtained from a woman in her thirties in good health.

The chain combines TRBV27 with TRBJ2-7, with a tentative D call TRBD1 (7 bases). This CDR3 has 14 amino acids. Germline CDR1 reads MNHEY; CDR2 reads SMNVEV (reference sequence). The ends were cut back, 6 bases at V and 3 bases at J, with 15 bases in the middle. CDR3 nucleotides: TGTGCCAGCAGAGGCTCAGGGGGGTTCTACGAGCAGTACTTC. Translation: CASRGSGGFYEQYF.

The gene calls are TRBV10-1 and TRBJ2-7, with a weak D call TRBD1 (6 bases). Germline assignment: CDR1 WNHNN and CDR2 SYGVQD (reference sequence). V was shortened by 6 bases and J by 3 bases, with 12 bases between the two germline ends. There are 13 residues in the CDR3. The CDR3 coding sequence is TGCGCCAGCAGAGAAACAGGGAGCTACGAGCAGTACTTC. This codes for CASRETGSYEQYF.

The chain combines TRBV11-2 with TRBJ1-2, with a weak D call TRBD1 (5 bases). V lost 1 base to trimming and J lost 5 bases, with 14 bases between them. Germline V gene lookup returns CDR1 SGHAT and CDR2 FQNNGV. The CDR3 loop spans 15 amino acids. For the CDR3, the DNA is TGTGCCAGCAGCTTAGGGAGGGGTCCGGGGTATGGCTACACCTTC. Its translation is CASSLGRGPGYGYTF. The complete variable domain, with remaining parts taken from reference TRBV11-2 and TRBJ1-2, reads EAGVAQSPRYKIIEKRQSVAFWCNPISGHATLYWYQQILGQGPKLLIQFQNNGVVDDSQLPKDRFSAERLKGVDSTLKIQPAKLEDSAVYLCASSLGRGPGYGYTFGSGTRLTVV.

The V gene is TRBV6-6, the J gene TRBJ2-5; D not resolved. V lost 2 bases and J 2 bases, leaving 3 bases between the germline ends. The CDR3 has 12 amino acids. Germline CDR1 and CDR2: MNHNY and SVGAGI (reference sequence). CDR3 DNA sequence: TGTGCCAGCAGTTACCCTCAAGAGACCCAGTACTTC. Its protein product is CASSYPQETQYF.

V gene TRBV27 combines with J gene TRBJ2-1, with D hard to call. V gave up 6 bases and J gave up 0 bases, with 12 bases separating them. The CDR3 loop spans 15 amino acids. Germline V gene data show CDR1 as MNHEY and CDR2 as SMNVEV (reference sequence). The CDR3 reads CASRRMRSSYNEQFF. CDR3 sequence (DNA): TGTGCCAGCAGGAGGATGAGGAGCTCCTACAATGAGCAGTTCTTC.

This clone was counted a few times. The chain joins TRBV10-3 to TRBJ2-2; D uncertain. The ends were cut back, 3 bases at V and 5 bases at J, with 1 base in the middle. The germline V gene encodes CDR1 ENHRY and CDR2 SYGVKD. This CDR3 spans 11 amino acids. This CDR3 reads CAISETGELFF. CDR3 coding DNA: TGTGCCATCAGTGAAACCGGGGAGCTGTTTTTT.

This chain uses TRBV19 with TRBJ2-2, with TRBD2 matching 8 bases. The CDR3 contains 17 residues. The V gene's germline CDR1 is LNHDA and CDR2 SQIVND (reference sequence). Germline trimming cut 1 base from V and 4 bases from J; bases unmatched to any gene: 8. The CDR3 bases are TGTGCCAGTAGTATAGGTCGACTAGCGCTGACCACCGGGGAGCTGTTTTTT. Amino acid sequence: CASSIGRLALTTGELFF.

Concerning this clone itself: Other DNA variants within this sample encode the same CDR3. The J gene is TRBJ2-7, the V gene TRBV5-4; D is possibly TRBD2 (5 bases). Germline V CDR1 and CDR2: SGHNT, YYREEE (reference sequence). CDR3 size: 12 residues. Trimming removed 3 bases at V and 2 bases at J, with 6 bases between. The CDR3 nucleotides are TGTGCCAGCAGCTCCGGGACCTACGAGCAGTACTTC. The encoded protein is CASSSGTYEQYF.

The genes are TRBV27 and TRBJ2-7; 7 bases line up with TRBD2. V shed 2 bases and J 3 bases; nucleotides not matched to a gene: 1. Per the germline V gene, CDR1 is MNHEY and CDR2 is SMNVEV (reference sequence). This CDR3 contains 13 residues. The CDR3 loop is CASSLASGYEQYF. CDR3 bases: TGTGCCAGCAGTTTAGCTAGCGGCTACGAGCAGTACTTC.

The table lists this clone with a count of one. The rearrangement joins TRBV28 to TRBJ1-2; TRBD1 matches at 8 bases. The germline gives CDR1 MDHEN, CDR2 SYDVKM. With 5 bases clipped from V and 2 bases from J, the junction kept 4 bases outside the gene matches. The CDR3 length is 14 residues. In DNA form, the CDR3 reads TGTGCCAGCAGTGTCCACAGGGGGAACTATGGCTACACCTTC. Protein product: CASSVHRGNYGYTF.

The V gene is TRBV6-6, the J gene TRBJ1-4, with 9 bases aligning to TRBD1. The germline V gene has CDR1 MNHNY and CDR2 SVGAGI (reference sequence). This CDR3 region has 15 residues. Losses at the gene ends were 7 bases for V and 1 base for J; bases not matched to a gene: 4. CDR3 amino acids: CASNRQGETNEKLFF. CDR3 coding DNA: TGTGCCAGCAACCGACAGGGGGAAACTAATGAAAAACTGTTTTTT.

V and J are TRBV30 and TRBJ2-7; D is tentatively TRBD1 or TRBD2 (5 bases each). Germline values: CDR1 GTSNPN, CDR2 SVGIG (reference sequence). Trimming left V 3 bases short and J 0 bases short, with 15 bases between. This CDR3 is 15 amino acids long. The CDR3 here is CAWRQGDHSSYEQYF. For the CDR3, the DNA is TGTGCCTGGAGGCAAGGGGACCATAGCTCCTACGAGCAGTACTTC. Based on the CDR3 plus reference TRBV30 and TRBJ2-7, the full variable domain is SQTIHQWPATLVQPVGSPLSLECTVEGTSNPNLYWYRQAAGRGLQLLFYSVGIGQISSEVPQNLSASRPQDRQFILSSKKLLLSDSGFYLCAWRQGDHSSYEQYFGPGTRLTVT.

The J gene is TRBJ2-2, the V gene TRBV28; D might be TRBD2 (6 bases). V lost 1 base and J lost 5, with 11 bases in between. CDR3 length: 15 amino acids. Per the germline V gene, CDR1 is MDHEN and CDR2 is SYDVKM. The CDR3 DNA follows: TGTGCCAGCAGTTTATACGGGAGAGGTACCGGGGAGCTGTTTTTT. Translated, it gives CASSLYGRGTGELFF.

The gene calls are TRBV19 and TRBJ1-5; 8 bases are a match to TRBD1. The V and J ends lost 8 bases and 5 bases, in that order; junction bases with no gene match: 8. The CDR3 consists of 14 residues. Germline CDR1 is LNHDA and CDR2 is SQIVND (reference sequence). The CDR3 spells CASWDRRNHQPQHF. In DNA form, the CDR3 reads TGTGCCAGTTGGGACAGGCGAAATCATCAGCCCCAGCATTTT.

This clone has just a few counts. The rearrangement uses TRBV19 and TRBJ2-7; D call uncertain. The germline gives CDR1 LNHDA, CDR2 SQIVND (reference sequence). The CDR3 has 12 amino acids. Trimming took 0 bases from V and 3 from J, leaving 3 bases between them. DNA of the CDR3: TGTGCCAGTAGTATAGATCTCTACGAGCAGTACTTC. It translates to CASSIDLYEQYF.

V gene TRBV9 combines with J gene TRBJ2-1; a weak D match, TRBD2 (6 bases). The V gene's germline CDR1 is SGDLS and CDR2 YYNGEE. V lost 0 bases, J lost 8 bases, and 15 bases lay in between. The CDR3 has 15 residues. The CDR3 nucleotides read TGTGCCAGCAGCGTAGCGGGAGACTGGATGGATGAGCAGTTCTTC. Translated: CASSVAGDWMDEQFF.

This chain joins TRBV28 and TRBJ2-1, with TRBD1 matching 7 bases. Looked up from germline, CDR1 is MDHEN and CDR2 is SYDVKM. J was trimmed by 4 bases and V by 3 bases; bases with no gene match: 3. There are 14 residues in the CDR3. The DNA for the CDR3 is TGTGCCAGCAGTTTGGGACAGAATTACAATGAGCAGTTCTTC. It translates to CASSLGQNYNEQFF. The full variable domain, its missing parts supplied by reference TRBV28 and TRBJ2-1, is DVKVTQSSRYLVKRTGEKVFLECVQDMDHENMFWYRQDPGLGLRLIYFSYDVKMKEKGDIPEGYSVSREKKERFSLILESASTNQTSMYLCASSLGQNYNEQFFGPGTRLTVL.

The chain employs TRBV5-1 and TRBJ2-1; D gene uncertain. Germline CDR1 and CDR2: SGHRS and YFSETQ. CDR3 length: 14 amino acids. The ends were cut back, 5 bases at V and 5 bases at J, with 14 bases in the middle. In DNA form, the CDR3 reads TGCGCCAGCAGGAAAGATTGGTCCCACAATGAGCAGTTCTTC. It is translated as CASRKDWSHNEQFF.

With respect to this clone: In the same sample, other DNA sequences code for this CDR3. The gene calls are TRBV5-1 and TRBJ2-7; D assignment may be TRBD1 or TRBD2 (5 bases each). In germline, CDR1 is SGHRS, CDR2 YFSETQ. V gave up 3 bases and J gave up 2 bases, with 12 bases separating them. This CDR3 is built from 14 residues. As DNA, the CDR3 is TGCGCCAGCAGCTGGGGGACCAGGACCTACGAGCAGTACTTC. Translating gives CASSWGTRTYEQYF.

About this clone itself: The sample holds other DNA sequences that translate to the same CDR3. V and J are TRBV27 and TRBJ2-7, with 8 bases identical to TRBD1. V lost 5 bases, J lost 4 bases, and 10 bases stayed unmatched. Germline CDR1 and CDR2: MNHEY and SMNVEV (reference sequence). The CDR3 has 15 residues. Here the CDR3 reads CASSTLTGAAYEQYF. The CDR3 DNA sequence: TGTGCCAGCAGTACCCTGACAGGGGCCGCGTACGAGCAGTACTTC.